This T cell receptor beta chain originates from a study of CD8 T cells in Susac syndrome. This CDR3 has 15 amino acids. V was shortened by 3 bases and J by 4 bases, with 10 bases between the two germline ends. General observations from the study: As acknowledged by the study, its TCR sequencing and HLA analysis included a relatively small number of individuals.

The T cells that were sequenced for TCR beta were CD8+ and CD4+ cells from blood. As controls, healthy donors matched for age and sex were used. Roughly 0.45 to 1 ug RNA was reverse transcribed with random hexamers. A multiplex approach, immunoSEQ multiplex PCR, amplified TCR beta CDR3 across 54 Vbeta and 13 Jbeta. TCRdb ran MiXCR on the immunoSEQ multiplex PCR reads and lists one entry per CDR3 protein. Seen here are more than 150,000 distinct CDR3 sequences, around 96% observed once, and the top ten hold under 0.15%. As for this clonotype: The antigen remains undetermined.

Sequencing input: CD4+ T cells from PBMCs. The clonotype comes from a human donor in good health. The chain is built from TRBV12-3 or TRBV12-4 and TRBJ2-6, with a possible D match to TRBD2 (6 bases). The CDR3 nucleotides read TGTGCCAGCAGTTTGCGGGAAGCAGGGGCCAACGTCCTGACTTTC. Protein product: CASSLREAGANVLTF.